This TCR beta chain was sequenced during a study of Tregs in tolerant kidney transplant recipients. Study at large: Mixed chimerism was transient after nonmyeloablative marrow transplants from related graft donors. Study-wide results and limits: Nucleotide sequences could not be compared across some patients' samples due to primer changes. Antigen-driven expansion was suggested because donor-specific Tregs expanded more than all Tregs in tolerant patients.

A word on this clone: Its specificity is unknown.

Germline CDR1 SGHTA, CDR2 FQGNSA. This CDR3 has 15 amino acids. J was trimmed by 8 bases and V by 1 base; bases with no gene match: 7. TCRdb's table, derived via immunoSEQ multiplex PCR, lists solely in-frame clones and lacks some. The table records over 50,000 clones, roughly 88% of them present only once. Unstimulated regulatory T cells (CD4+CD25+CD127-), CD4+CD25- non-regulatory cells, CD4 and CD8 cells were FACS-sorted from thawed PBMCs. The source is a human donor who received a combined kidney and bone marrow transplant. Here the sequenced sample was Tregs from blood, taken before the transplant. The chain employs TRBV7-2 and TRBJ2-1, with 8 bases lining up with TRBD2. This chain's CDR3 is CASSLVSSGNYEQFF. The CDR3 region has the DNA TGTGCCAGCAGCTTAGTAAGTAGCGGGAACTATGAGCAGTTCTTC.